The 19 T cell receptor beta chains given below trace back to one sample, sequenced in a study of blood T cell repertoires in COVID-19 (dated by TCRdb to about 2020). Receptor amplification or capture employed the immunoSEQ multiplex PCR assay. Not all clones reach the TCRdb copy of this immuneACCESS table, which keeps in-frame sequences only. Checked studies attribute under half of the gap to unresolved V genes and leave the rest unexplained. Within this sample are 55,000 to 75,000 clones, with 82% of them counted one time only. Clones ranked in the top ten supply about 16% of the sample. Material for sequencing was peripheral blood. These receptors originate from an elderly man with active COVID-19.

This clone appeared a few times. This chain joins TRBV3-1 (or the pseudogene TRBV3-2) and TRBJ1-3; the D is unclear. Per germline, CDR1 LGHDT and CDR2 YNNKEL (reference sequence). This CDR3 region has 14 residues. V gave up 0 bases and J gave up 7 bases, with 10 bases separating them. CDR3 sequence reads: CASSQEWLGNTIYF. The DNA for the CDR3 is TGTGCCAGCAGCCAAGAGTGGCTCGGGAACACCATATATTTT.

On this clone: A read error may account for a junction end that differs from germline. The V gene is TRBV28, the J gene TRBJ1-2; D unclear. The CDR3 has 14 amino acids. Germline CDR1 is MDHEN and CDR2 is SYDVKM. The CDR3 is CASSTYAGSLSSFF. The CDR3 coding sequence is TGTGCCAGCAGCACGTACGCCGGGTCTCTATCCTCTTTCTTC.

This clone was seen a handful of times. The rearrangement links TRBV6-5 to TRBJ2-7; TRBD1 aligns across 8 bases. The V and J ends lost 6 bases and 3 bases, in that order; junction bases with no gene match: 10. The CDR3 loop spans 15 amino acids. Germline CDR1 is MNHEY and CDR2 is SVGAGI. CDR3 in amino acids: CASRPHRGIGYEQYF. As DNA, the CDR3 is TGTGCCAGCAGACCCCACAGGGGGATAGGCTACGAGCAGTACTTC.

The rearrangement links TRBV28 to TRBJ1-3; TRBD1 aligns across 8 bases. Trimming took 6 bases from V and 0 from J; bases not matched to a gene: 7. The germline V gene has CDR1 MDHEN and CDR2 SYDVKM. The CDR3 consists of 16 residues. CDR3 bases: TGTGCCAGCAGCCTAGGGGGACAGGTCTCTGGAAACACCATATATTTT. As protein: CASSLGGQVSGNTIYF.

This clone appeared a single time. This chain uses TRBV7-3 with TRBJ1-5, with 8 bases lining up with TRBD1. J was trimmed by 0 bases and V by 1 base; bases with no gene match: 14. This CDR3 has 20 amino acids. Germline V gene sequence: CDR1 SGHTA, CDR2 FQGTGA. CDR3 amino acids: CASSLKDRESFQYSNQPQHF. DNA of the CDR3: TGTGCCAGCAGCTTAAAGGACAGGGAATCCTTTCAGTATAGCAATCAGCCCCAGCATTTT. Combining the CDR3 with reference TRBV7-3 and TRBJ1-5 gives the whole variable domain GAGVSQTPSNKVTEKGKYVELRCDPISGHTALYWYRQSLGQGPEFLIYFQGTGAADDSGLPNDRFFAVRPEGSVSTLKIQRTERGDSAVYLCASSLKDRESFQYSNQPQHFGDGTRLSIL.

This chain links TRBV12-3 or TRBV12-4 with TRBJ2-1; 10 bases align to TRBD2. CDR3 length: 12 amino acids. The J segment lost 16 bases and the V segment lost 5 bases, leaving 8 bases of the junction unmatched. The CDR3 loop is CASSSGLAERFF. Written as DNA, the CDR3 is TGTGCCAGCAGTAGCGGACTAGCGGAGCGTTTCTTC.

J is TRBJ1-2 and V is TRBV6-4, with D perhaps TRBD1 (6 bases). Germline V CDR1 and CDR2: MRHNA, SNTAGT. This CDR3 has 13 amino acids. Deletions cut 6 bases from V and 4 bases from J, with 12 bases between. The CDR3 nucleotides read TGTGCCAGCAGCGCGACGACAGGCTATGGCTACACCTTC. This encodes CASSATTGYGYTF.

The chain is built from TRBV5-4 and TRBJ2-3, with 11 bases aligning to TRBD2. Trimming cost V 4 bases and J 0 bases; bases outside gene matches: 10. This CDR3 is built from 18 residues. Per germline, CDR1 SGHNT and CDR2 YYREEE (reference sequence). The DNA of the CDR3 is TGTGCCAGCAGCCCCCAACCGGGACTAGCGGATAGCACAGATACGCAGTATTTT. It encodes CASSPQPGLADSTDTQYF.

The rearrangement uses TRBV4-1 and TRBJ2-5; a possible D gene is TRBD2 (5 bases). V was clipped by 6 bases and J by 7 bases, with 15 bases between them. This CDR3 contains 13 residues. Germline V gene lookup returns CDR1 MGHRA and CDR2 YSYEKL. Here the CDR3 reads CASRREPDGTQYF. In DNA, the CDR3 is TGCGCCAGCAGACGGGAACCCGACGGGACCCAGTACTTC.

The chain uses TRBV27 and TRBJ1-6; D is uncertain. Trimming took 6 bases from V and 11 from J, leaving 11 bases between them. This CDR3 contains 12 residues. The germline V gene encodes CDR1 MNHEY and CDR2 SMNVEV (reference sequence). For the CDR3, the DNA is TGTGCCAGCAGCTCCTTGGAGGCACCCCTCCACTTT. As protein: CASSSLEAPLHF.

The chain links TRBV4-2 to TRBJ2-3, with TRBD2 matching over 11 bases. Germline-derived CDR1 and CDR2 are LGHNA and YNFKEQ. Trimming at V came to 2 bases and at J to 0 bases, leaving 4 bases not matched to a gene. The CDR3 is 17 residues long. The CDR3 DNA reads as TGTGCCAGCAGCCAACAGACTAGCGGGGCTAGCACAGATACGCAGTATTTT. Translation gives CASSQQTSGASTDTQYF.

The chain couples TRBV3-1 (or the pseudogene TRBV3-2) to TRBJ1-2; D ambiguous. V shed 0 bases and J shed 5 bases, with 10 bases lying between them. Looked up from germline, CDR1 is LGHDT and CDR2 is YNNKEL (reference sequence). CDR3 length: 14 amino acids. This chain's CDR3 is CASSQDSLSYGYTF. The CDR3 DNA sequence: TGTGCCAGCAGCCAAGATAGCTTGAGTTATGGCTACACCTTC.

The V and J genes are TRBV5-1 and TRBJ2-1, with 9 bases that match TRBD2. The CDR3 is made up of 16 amino acids. Trimming took 0 bases from V and 4 from J; bases not matched to a gene: 5. From germline, CDR1 is SGHRS and CDR2 YFSETQ. CDR3 residues: CASSLVSGGLYNEQFF. The CDR3 nucleotides are TGCGCCAGCAGCTTGGTCAGCGGGGGGTTATACAATGAGCAGTTCTTC. Full variable domain (rest looked up from reference TRBV5-1 and TRBJ2-1): KAGVTQTPRYLIKTRGQQVTLSCSPISGHRSVSWYQQTPGQGLQFLFEYFSETQRNKGNFPGRFSGRQFSNSRSEMNVSTLELGDSALYLCASSLVSGGLYNEQFFGPGTRLTVL.

V usage is TRBV6-2 or TRBV6-3 and J usage is TRBJ1-4; a weak D match, TRBD1 (6 bases). The CDR3 covers 15 residues. The germline V gene encodes CDR1 MNHEY and CDR2 SVGEGT. Trimming left V 0 bases short and J 6 bases short, with 11 bases between. This CDR3 reads CASSYSGALDEKLFF. In nucleotides, the CDR3 is TGTGCCAGCAGTTACTCGGGGGCCTTGGATGAAAAACTGTTTTTT.

The chain carries TRBV2 and TRBJ2-7; 7 nucleotides align to TRBD2. The V gene end was trimmed by 7 bases and the J gene end by 0 bases; junction bases not matched to a gene: 9. The CDR3 is 15 residues long. Germline loops: CDR1 SNHLY, CDR2 FYNNEI. As DNA, the CDR3 is TGTGCCAGCACTCCTCTAGCGGTCCACTCCTACGAGCAGTACTTC. This gives the protein CASTPLAVHSYEQYF.

This clone was picked up one time. The chain is built from TRBV2 and TRBJ1-4; the D is unclear. CDR1 is SNHLY, CDR2 FYNNEI, per germline. V was cut by 6 bases and J by 5 bases, with 7 bases left in between. The CDR3 contains 12 residues. The CDR3, as DNA: TGTGCCAGCAGGGAACAGAATGAAAAACTGTTTTTT. This encodes CASREQNEKLFF.

The V and J genes are TRBV5-8 and TRBJ1-5; 7 nucleotides align to TRBD1. The CDR3 loop spans 14 amino acids. Germline V lookup: CDR1 SGHTS, CDR2 YDEGEE. Trimming at V came to 3 bases and at J to 7 bases, leaving 7 bases not matched to a gene. The CDR3 is CASSYRQGGQPQHF. In DNA form, the CDR3 reads TGTGCCAGCAGCTACCGACAGGGCGGCCAGCCCCAGCATTTT. Full variable domain (rest looked up from reference TRBV5-8 and TRBJ1-5): EAGVTQSPTHLIKTRGQQATLRCSPISGHTSVYWYQQALGLGLQFLLWYDEGEERNRGNFPPRFSGRQFPNYSSELNVNALELEDSALYLCASSYRQGGQPQHFGDGTRLSIL.

The chain combines TRBV7-3 with TRBJ2-1; D is possibly TRBD2 (7 bases). The CDR3 is 19 residues long. Germline V CDR1 and CDR2: SGHTA, FQGTGA. Trimming cost V 5 bases and J 7 bases, with 30 bases left between them. The CDR3 DNA reads TGTGCCAGCAGCCCCCAAAGGGGGGAGACTAGCTCGAGGTGGAATGAGCAGTTCTTC. Its protein product is CASSPQRGETSSRWNEQFF.

The chain uses TRBV9 and TRBJ2-2; 7 nucleotides match TRBD2. With 0 bases clipped from V and 7 bases from J, the junction kept 6 bases outside the gene matches. The V gene's germline CDR1 is SGDLS and CDR2 YYNGEE. The CDR3 extends over 15 amino acids. The CDR3 here is CASSVGRLAGGELFF. DNA for the CDR3: TGTGCCAGCAGCGTAGGTCGACTAGCTGGCGGGGAGCTGTTTTTT.